Listed below are T cell receptor beta chains from one sample, sequenced in a study of blood T cell repertoires in COVID-19. This table comes from immunoSEQ multiplex PCR, and its TCRdb copy is limited to in-frame clones, with some not included. The table includes 170,000 or so clones, 80% to 90% detected once. Sequencing used peripheral blood. The receptors come from a man aged 18-30 years who had recovered from COVID-19. CDR3s include the opening cysteine and the closing phenylalanine or tryptophan. The order of the fields is D gene, J gene, V gene, clone size, CDR3 protein, CDR3 DNA. D genes are given only for firm matches. The size field is filled for only some rows; it gives once, few, many or a size class.

D gene: -
J gene: TRBJ1-2
V gene: TRBV5-6
clone size: -
CDR3 protein: CASSSWGGAYGYTF
CDR3 DNA: TGCGCCAGCAGCTCCTGGGGGGGGGCTTATGGCTACACCTTC

D gene: -
J gene: TRBJ1-2
V gene: TRBV7-9
clone size: few
CDR3 protein: CASSLGAGDLYGYTF
CDR3 DNA: TGTGCCAGCAGCTTAGGGGCGGGGGACCTCTATGGCTACACCTTC

D gene: -
J gene: TRBJ1-5
V gene: TRBV2
clone size: few
CDR3 protein: CASGIGAGQPQHF
CDR3 DNA: TGTGCCAGCGGGATAGGGGCTGGACAGCCCCAGCATTTT

D gene: TRBD1
J gene: TRBJ2-6
V gene: TRBV7-3
clone size: once
CDR3 protein: CASRATGGAGANVLTF
CDR3 DNA: TGTGCCAGCAGGGCGACAGGGGGCGCTGGGGCCAACGTCCTGACTTTC

D gene: -
J gene: TRBJ2-2
V gene: TRBV4-3
clone size: -
CDR3 protein: CASSQDMGLSTGELFF
CDR3 DNA: TGCGCCAGCAGCCAAGATATGGGACTTTCCACCGGGGAGCTGTTTTTT

D gene: TRBD1
J gene: TRBJ1-2
V gene: TRBV24-1
clone size: many
CDR3 protein: CATSDSDRGRGYTF
CDR3 DNA: TGTGCCACCAGTGACTCAGACAGGGGTCGCGGCTACACCTTC

D gene: -
J gene: TRBJ2-7
V gene: TRBV11-1
clone size: -
CDR3 protein: CASSSRKGLSYEQYF
CDR3 DNA: TGTGCCAGCAGCTCCCGGAAGGGGCTCTCCTACGAGCAGTACTTC

D gene: TRBD1
J gene: TRBJ2-7
V gene: TRBV28
clone size: once
CDR3 protein: CASSSGTVGSYEQYF
CDR3 DNA: TGTGCCAGCAGTTCGGGGACAGTCGGTTCCTACGAGCAGTACTTC

D gene: -
J gene: TRBJ2-1
V gene: TRBV4-3
clone size: -
CDR3 protein: CASSQDVTAYNEQFF
CDR3 DNA: TGCGCCAGCAGCCAAGATGTGACAGCTTACAATGAGCAGTTCTTC

D gene: TRBD1
J gene: TRBJ2-1
V gene: TRBV19
clone size: -
CDR3 protein: CASSPWTGLISYNEQFF
CDR3 DNA: TGTGCCAGTAGTCCCTGGACAGGGCTAATCTCCTACAATGAGCAGTTCTTC

D gene: TRBD1
J gene: TRBJ2-7
V gene: TRBV14
clone size: -
CDR3 protein: CASSQPGQGISEQYF
CDR3 DNA: TGTGCCAGCAGCCAACCGGGACAGGGGATTTCCGAGCAGTACTTC

D gene: TRBD1
J gene: TRBJ1-1
V gene: TRBV7-9
clone size: -
CDR3 protein: CASSRTGVGGTEAFF
CDR3 DNA: TGTGCCAGCAGTAGGACAGGGGTTGGAGGCACTGAAGCTTTCTTT

D gene: -
J gene: TRBJ1-2
V gene: TRBV7-2
clone size: -
CDR3 protein: CASSLVASSLNGYTF
CDR3 DNA: TGTGCCAGCAGCTTAGTGGCCTCCTCCCTGAATGGCTACACCTTC

D gene: TRBD2
J gene: TRBJ2-3
V gene: TRBV4-1
clone size: -
CDR3 protein: CASSPSGTRFADTQYF
CDR3 DNA: TGCGCCAGCAGCCCCTCCGGGACTAGGTTTGCAGATACGCAGTATTTT

D gene: TRBD1
J gene: TRBJ2-7
V gene: TRBV5-6
clone size: -
CDR3 protein: CASSSDRGASYEQYF
CDR3 DNA: TGTGCCAGCAGCTCCGACAGGGGGGCGTCCTACGAGCAGTACTTC

D gene: TRBD1
J gene: TRBJ1-2
V gene: TRBV30
clone size: -
CDR3 protein: CAWADRGRNYGYTF
CDR3 DNA: TGTGCCTGGGCCGACAGGGGCAGAAACTATGGCTACACCTTC

D gene: -
J gene: TRBJ2-2
V gene: TRBV13
clone size: -
CDR3 protein: CASSLGRRGGTRELFF
CDR3 DNA: TGTGCCAGCAGCTTAGGCCGGCGCGGTGGCACCCGGGAGCTGTTTTTT

D gene: TRBD1
J gene: TRBJ1-1
V gene: TRBV6-2/TRBV6-3
clone size: -
CDR3 protein: CASSRPSDRAVEAFF
CDR3 DNA: TGTGCCAGCAGTCGACCCTCGGACAGGGCAGTTGAAGCTTTCTTT

D gene: -
J gene: TRBJ2-2
V gene: TRBV11-2
clone size: -
CDR3 protein: CASSPIRGGVNTGELFF
CDR3 DNA: TGTGCCAGCAGCCCTATACGTGGGGGCGTGAACACCGGGGAGCTGTTTTTT

D gene: TRBD1
J gene: TRBJ1-6
V gene: TRBV7-2
clone size: -
CDR3 protein: CASSPRGSYNSPLHF
CDR3 DNA: TGTGCCAGCAGCCCCAGGGGGTCCTATAATTCACCCCTCCACTTT

D gene: -
J gene: TRBJ2-5
V gene: TRBV2
clone size: -
CDR3 protein: CASNSRSGFLETQYF
CDR3 DNA: TGTGCCAGCAATTCCCGTTCCGGGTTCCTCGAGACCCAGTACTTC

D gene: -
J gene: TRBJ1-1
V gene: TRBV6-6
clone size: -
CDR3 protein: CASNRQGHGAEAFF
CDR3 DNA: TGTGCCAGCAATCGCCAGGGGCATGGGGCTGAAGCTTTCTTT

D gene: TRBD1
J gene: TRBJ2-7
V gene: TRBV4-1
clone size: -
CDR3 protein: CASSQGTGTDYEQYF
CDR3 DNA: TGCGCCAGCAGCCAAGGGACAGGGACAGACTACGAGCAGTACTTC

D gene: TRBD1
J gene: TRBJ2-3
V gene: TRBV3-1/TRBV3-2
clone size: -
CDR3 protein: CASSPSPTGGTQYF
CDR3 DNA: TGTGCCAGCAGCCCGTCCCCGACAGGGGGAACGCAGTATTTT

D gene: TRBD2
J gene: TRBJ2-7
V gene: TRBV18
clone size: -
CDR3 protein: CASSPPSGSSYEQYF
CDR3 DNA: TGTGCCAGCTCACCGCCTAGCGGAAGCTCCTACGAGCAGTACTTC

D gene: TRBD2
J gene: TRBJ2-3
V gene: TRBV9
clone size: few
CDR3 protein: CASSVSGRADTQYF
CDR3 DNA: TGTGCCAGCAGCGTGAGCGGGAGGGCAGATACGCAGTATTTT

D gene: TRBD1
J gene: TRBJ2-7
V gene: TRBV10-3
clone size: once
CDR3 protein: CAISEDRVREQYF
CDR3 DNA: TGTGCCATCAGTGAGGACAGGGTACGCGAGCAGTACTTC

D gene: TRBD2
J gene: TRBJ2-7
V gene: TRBV5-1
clone size: -
CDR3 protein: CASNGEGGPSYEQYF
CDR3 DNA: TGCGCCAGCAATGGGGAGGGAGGCCCCTCCTACGAGCAGTACTTC

D gene: TRBD1
J gene: TRBJ2-7
V gene: TRBV25-1
clone size: -
CDR3 protein: CASSLTGEIHEQYF
CDR3 DNA: TGTGCCAGCTCCCTGACAGGGGAGATCCACGAGCAGTACTTC

D gene: -
J gene: TRBJ2-5
V gene: TRBV9
clone size: -
CDR3 protein: CASSGGETQYF
CDR3 DNA: TGTGCCAGCAGCGGCGGGGAGACCCAGTACTTC

D gene: -
J gene: TRBJ1-1
V gene: TRBV15
clone size: -
CDR3 protein: CATSTQGFAAFF
CDR3 DNA: TGTGCCACCAGCACACAGGGATTCGCGGCTTTCTTT

D gene: -
J gene: TRBJ1-2
V gene: TRBV7-2
clone size: -
CDR3 protein: CASSVGTSPNYGYTF
CDR3 DNA: TGTGCCAGCAGCGTCGGGACAAGCCCTAACTATGGCTACACCTTC

D gene: TRBD1
J gene: TRBJ2-5
V gene: TRBV7-7
clone size: -
CDR3 protein: CASSSGQGWGETQYF
CDR3 DNA: TGTGCTAGCAGCTCCGGACAGGGCTGGGGGGAGACCCAGTACTTC

D gene: TRBD2
J gene: TRBJ2-5
V gene: TRBV3-1/TRBV3-2
clone size: -
CDR3 protein: CASSQENLGQAGEKTQYF
CDR3 DNA: TGTGCCAGCAGCCAAGAGAATCTAGGCCAAGCGGGAGAAAAGACCCAGTACTTC

D gene: TRBD1
J gene: TRBJ1-1
V gene: TRBV30
clone size: -
CDR3 protein: CAWGTRQGATEAFF
CDR3 DNA: TGTGCCTGGGGGACTAGACAGGGGGCCACTGAAGCTTTCTTT

D gene: TRBD1
J gene: TRBJ1-5
V gene: TRBV7-2
clone size: few
CDR3 protein: CASSSRTGVNQPQHF
CDR3 DNA: TGTGCCAGCAGCTCTAGGACAGGAGTCAATCAGCCCCAGCATTTT

D gene: TRBD2
J gene: TRBJ2-2
V gene: TRBV9
clone size: -
CDR3 protein: CASSVQGTSGREQGTGELFF
CDR3 DNA: TGTGCCAGCAGCGTACAAGGGACTAGCGGGAGGGAGCAGGGCACCGGGGAGCTGTTTTTT

D gene: TRBD2
J gene: TRBJ2-1
V gene: TRBV3-1/TRBV3-2
clone size: once
CDR3 protein: CASSQDTPGLAGVGENEQFF
CDR3 DNA: TGTGCCAGCAGCCAAGATACCCCGGGACTAGCGGGAGTTGGGGAAAATGAGCAGTTCTTC

D gene: TRBD2
J gene: TRBJ2-1
V gene: TRBV12-3/TRBV12-4
clone size: -
CDR3 protein: CASRTAPGLDKFF
CDR3 DNA: TGTGCCAGCAGAACTGCTCCGGGACTAGACAAGTTCTTC

D gene: TRBD1
J gene: TRBJ1-2
V gene: TRBV19
clone size: -
CDR3 protein: CARGTVAGGYTF
CDR3 DNA: TGTGCCAGAGGGACAGTTGCCGGGGGCTACACCTTC